These 27 T cell receptor beta chains came from one sample sequenced in a study of T cell repertoires in aging, cancer and after chemotherapy. Peripheral blood genomic DNA, not sorted cells or RNA, was the template. TRB rearrangements spanning V, D and J were amplified using mixed TRB-A/B primers. TCRdb recomputed calls from the multiplex PCR reads with MiXCR, one row per CDR3 protein. The sample has roughly 9,000 distinct CDR3 sequences; around a third are singletons. Sample: blood. The source of these receptors is a human donor in good health. The donor label of this sample is uncertain.

CDR3 coding DNA: TGTGCCACCAGTGATCCCCCCGGGACAGGGATCACAGATACGCAGTATTTT. It is translated as CATSDPPGTGITDTQYF. V and J are TRBV24-1 and TRBJ2-3; 9 bases match TRBD1. This CDR3 contains 17 residues. Germline CDR1 is KGHDR and CDR2 is SFDVKD. Trimming took 3 bases from V and 2 from J; bases not matched to a gene: 8.

The V and J genes are TRBV6-6 and TRBJ2-5, with D perhaps assigned TRBD1 or TRBD2 (5 bases each). This CDR3 contains 15 residues. Germline V lookup: CDR1 MNHNY, CDR2 SVGAGI (reference sequence). The ends were cut back, 5 bases at V and 4 bases at J, with 17 bases in the middle. The CDR3 spells CASSPNSGRLETQYF. The CDR3 DNA follows: TGTGCCAGCAGTCCGAATTCGGGGCGTTTAGAGACCCAGTACTTC.

This chain connects TRBV27 to TRBJ1-5; 9 bases agree with TRBD1. CDR1 and CDR2 (germline): MNHEY, SMNVEV (reference sequence). Losses at the gene ends were 6 bases for V and 6 bases for J; bases not matched to a gene: 6. The CDR3 length is 14 residues. The DNA of the CDR3 is TGTGCCAGCAGCCAACAGGGGGCTCTTCAGCCCCAGCATTTT. It translates to CASSQQGALQPQHF.

This clonotype showed up just a few times. The V and J genes are TRBV30 and TRBJ2-5, with D tentatively TRBD2 (7 bases). Trimming removed 3 bases from V and 5 bases from J, with 19 bases in between. The germline V gene has CDR1 GTSNPN and CDR2 SVGIG (reference sequence). This CDR3 has 15 residues. The CDR3 region is CAWSRGPGGLETQYF. The CDR3 DNA sequence: TGTGCCTGGAGCCGAGGGCCGGGGGGCCTGGAGACCCAGTACTTC. The whole variable domain, filled in from reference TRBV30 and TRBJ2-5, reads SQTIHQWPATLVQPVGSPLSLECTVEGTSNPNLYWYRQAAGRGLQLLFYSVGIGQISSEVPQNLSASRPQDRQFILSSKKLLLSDSGFYLCAWSRGPGGLETQYFGPGTRLLVL.

The chain joins TRBV19 to TRBJ1-2; possible D gene TRBD1, 5 bases. CDR1 LNHDA and CDR2 SQIVND come from the germline V gene (reference sequence). This CDR3 region has 12 residues. The V gene lost 4 bases and the J gene lost 4 bases, with 7 bases spanning the gap. CDR3 residues: CASSKGRYGYTF. The CDR3 DNA follows: TGTGCCAGTAGTAAGGGGCGCTATGGCTACACCTTC.

Sample share makes this clonotype medium-sized. This sequence joins TRBV13 and TRBJ2-3, with D unclear. Germline-derived CDR1 and CDR2 are PRHDT and FYEKMQ (reference sequence). The ends were cut back, 4 bases at V and 2 bases at J, with 13 bases in the middle. CDR3 length equals 15 residues. CDR3 coding DNA: TGTGCCAGCAGCTCAATCCTCAGAGACACAGATACGCAGTATTTT. This translates into CASSSILRDTDTQYF. Full variable domain (missing parts from reference TRBV13 and TRBJ2-3): AAGVIQSPRHLIKEKRETATLKCYPIPRHDTVYWYQQGPGQDPQFLISFYEKMQSDKGSIPDRFSAQQFSDYHSELNMSSLELGDSALYFCASSSILRDTDTQYFGPGTRLTVL.

In this sample, this clonotype turned up a few times. V and J are TRBV27 and TRBJ2-1, with 7 bases aligning to TRBD1. Trimming cost V 3 bases and J 8 bases; bases outside gene matches: 10. The CDR3 length is 15 residues. Germline values: CDR1 MNHEY, CDR2 SMNVEV (reference sequence). CDR3 DNA: TGTGCCAGCAGTTTGCGACAGGGAAGTGCCTATGAGCAGTTCTTC. It encodes CASSLRQGSAYEQFF.

The rearrangement links TRBV6-2 or TRBV6-3 to TRBJ2-5, with D perhaps matching TRBD2 (6 bases). Per germline, CDR1 MNHEY and CDR2 SVGEGT. The CDR3 is made up of 14 amino acids. Deletions cut 9 bases from V and 2 bases from J, with 16 bases between. CDR3 nucleotides: TGTGCCAGGAAACGAGGAGGGGCGCAAGAGACCCAGTACTTC. Amino acid sequence: CARKRGGAQETQYF.

This clonotype was seen only a few times. The chain combines TRBV5-5 with TRBJ1-1, with unresolved D. The CDR3 runs to 16 residues. The V gene lost 4 bases and the J gene lost 1 base, with 17 bases spanning the gap. The germline V gene encodes CDR1 SGHKS and CDR2 YYEKEE (reference sequence). Here the CDR3 reads CASSPTTQLPNTEAFF. For the CDR3, the DNA is TGTGCCAGCAGCCCTACGACACAGTTACCGAACACTGAAGCTTTCTTT.

The J gene is TRBJ2-2, the V gene TRBV7-2; D is unclear. Germline CDR1 SGHTA, CDR2 FQGNSA. V was clipped by 2 bases and J by 2 bases, with 9 bases between them. The CDR3 has 15 amino acids. The CDR3 protein is CASSLRVGNTGELFF. CDR3 coding DNA: TGTGCCAGCAGCTTAAGGGTTGGTAACACCGGGGAGCTGTTTTTT.

The gene calls are TRBV6-1 and TRBJ1-4; 7 positions match TRBD1. Germline V gene lookup returns CDR1 MNHNS and CDR2 SASEGT. The V gene end was trimmed by 10 bases and the J gene end by 7 bases; junction bases not matched to a gene: 9. The CDR3 is 13 amino acids. The CDR3: CATQGGAGEKLFF. The CDR3 nucleotides read TGTGCCACCCAAGGGGGCGCCGGTGAAAAACTGTTTTTT.

This clonotype has a handful of counts. The V gene is TRBV7-9, the J gene TRBJ2-2; D is undetermined. The CDR3 contains 14 residues. Trimming removed 4 bases at V and 7 bases at J, with 13 bases between. Germline CDR1 is SEHNR and CDR2 is FQNEAQ (reference sequence). CDR3 in DNA: TGTGCCAGCAGCTCCGGGCCCTGGGGCGGGGAGCTGTTTTTT. The encoded protein is CASSSGPWGGELFF.

In DNA form, the CDR3 reads TGCGCCAGCAGCATTTTTTACAGGGCTGAAAACACTGAAGCTTTCTTT. Its protein is CASSIFYRAENTEAFF. V and J are TRBV5-1 and TRBJ1-1; possible D gene TRBD1, 6 bases. CDR1 and CDR2 (germline): SGHRS, YFSETQ. The CDR3 length is 16 residues. V was shortened by 4 bases and J by 2 bases, with 18 bases between the two germline ends.

The chain has TRBV5-1 and TRBJ2-1; D is uncertain. The CDR3 covers 13 residues. Per the germline V gene, CDR1 is SGHRS and CDR2 is YFSETQ. Between the trimmed V and J ends, which lost 1 base and 5 bases, there was a span of 7 bases. The CDR3 DNA sequence: TGCGCCAGCAGCTTGCCACTCAACAATGAGCAGTTCTTC. This translates into CASSLPLNNEQFF. The whole variable domain, filled in from reference TRBV5-1 and TRBJ2-1, reads KAGVTQTPRYLIKTRGQQVTLSCSPISGHRSVSWYQQTPGQGLQFLFEYFSETQRNKGNFPGRFSGRQFSNSRSEMNVSTLELGDSALYLCASSLPLNNEQFFGPGTRLTVL.

This clonotype was found a few times. DNA of the CDR3: TGTGCCAGCAGCTTGTCTGGCTCCGGGAACGGCGATGAGCAGTTCTTC. It yields the protein CASSLSGSGNGDEQFF. The chain recombines TRBV13 with TRBJ2-1, with D maybe TRBD2 (5 bases). Germline values: CDR1 PRHDT, CDR2 FYEKMQ (reference sequence). The CDR3 has 16 amino acids. Between the trimmed V and J ends, which lost 3 bases and 8 bases, there was a span of 20 bases.

This clonotype was seen a handful of times. The chain links TRBV6-2 or TRBV6-3 to TRBJ2-3; the D gene is possibly TRBD2 (5 bases). CDR1 and CDR2 from the germline V gene are MNHEY and SVGEGT. V dropped 6 bases and J dropped 4 bases, with 20 bases sitting between them. The CDR3 runs to 16 residues. In DNA, the CDR3 is TGTGCCAGCAGCCCCAGGCTTGAGGGTCTGGCAGATACGCAGTATTTT. Translated, it gives CASSPRLEGLADTQYF.

The rearrangement links TRBV10-1 to TRBJ1-1; 10 bases map to TRBD1. The CDR3 has 14 amino acids. Germline CDR1 reads WNHNN; CDR2 reads SYGVQD (reference sequence). V was pared by 5 bases and J by 5 bases, with 5 bases of the junction left unmatched. The CDR3 DNA sequence: TGCGCCAGCAGTTTCGGACAGGGGGAAACTGAAGCTTTCTTT. Amino acid sequence: CASSFGQGETEAFF.

On this clonotype itself: At one end the junction does not follow the germline gene, possibly because of a read error. The chain is built from TRBV5-4 and TRBJ1-2; D not certain. CDR3 length: 14 residues. Germline V gene lookup returns CDR1 SGHNT and CDR2 YYREEE (reference sequence). The CDR3 sequence: CASSQTTTSYGYTF. The DNA of the CDR3 is TGCGCCAGCAGCCAGACTACAACCTCATATGGCTACACCTTC.

This rearrangement joins TRBV6-6 to TRBJ1-2; the D is unclear. The CDR3 covers 16 residues. Trimming shortened V by 7 bases and J by 4 bases, and 22 bases separated the two germline ends. Germline V CDR1 and CDR2: MNHNY, SVGAGI (reference sequence). The DNA of the CDR3 is TGTGCCAGCACCTCCCCGGACCGCCCTCCCTTCTATGGCTACACCTTC. Its protein product is CASTSPDRPPFYGYTF.

This clonotype counts as medium-sized. The rearrangement links TRBV19 to TRBJ2-7, with TRBD1 matching over 7 bases. V lost 3 bases to trimming and J lost 0 bases; unmatched junction nucleotides: 8. CDR1 and CDR2 (germline): LNHDA, SQIVND (reference sequence). This CDR3 is built from 16 residues. The CDR3 reads CASSIDRDSSSYEQYF. The CDR3 bases are TGTGCCAGTAGTATTGACCGGGACAGTAGCTCCTACGAGCAGTACTTC.

This sequence joins TRBV24-1 and TRBJ2-2; D is perhaps TRBD1 (5 bases). CDR1 is KGHDR, CDR2 SFDVKD, per germline. The CDR3 runs to 16 residues. Trimming removed 0 bases from V and 3 bases from J, with 10 bases in between. The chain's CDR3 is CATSDLKGADTGELFF. CDR3 bases: TGTGCCACCAGTGATTTGAAAGGGGCGGACACCGGGGAGCTGTTTTTT.

The rearrangement links TRBV11-2 to TRBJ2-3; 7 bases line up with TRBD2. V was clipped by 5 bases and J by 6 bases; unmatched bases: 2. From germline, CDR1 is SGHAT and CDR2 FQNNGV. The CDR3 covers 12 residues. The CDR3 sequence: CASSVGGDTQYF. The CDR3 DNA follows: TGTGCCAGCAGCGTGGGGGGGGATACGCAGTATTTT.

This clonotype was counted between two and nine times. The chain has TRBV12-3 or TRBV12-4 and TRBJ2-1; the D is unclear. The CDR3 loop spans 13 amino acids. V lost 7 bases and J 9 bases, leaving 16 bases between the germline ends. DNA for the CDR3: TGTGCCAGCACGCCCCTCTTGGTTGGTGAGCAGTTCTTC. It translates to CASTPLLVGEQFF.

The CDR3 DNA is TGTGCCAGCAGCTATGGGACAGCCACTGAAGCTTTCTTT. Protein sequence: CASSYGTATEAFF. The chain employs TRBV5-4 and TRBJ1-1, with 7 nucleotides matching TRBD1. The CDR3 contains 13 residues. The V segment lost 3 bases and the J segment 4 bases; nucleotides outside the gene matches: 3. From germline, CDR1 is SGHNT and CDR2 YYREEE (reference sequence).

Concerning this clonotype itself: One end of the junction fails to match germline, which may point to a read error. V usage is TRBV27 and J usage is TRBJ2-7; 12 bases map to TRBD2. The germline CDR1 and CDR2 sequences are MNHEY and SMNVEV (reference sequence). This CDR3 contains 17 residues. The CDR3 sequence is CASSFLRTSGTSYKQYF. CDR3 coding DNA: TGTGCCAGCAGTTTCCTCCGGACTAGCGGGACTTCCTACAAGCAGTACTTC.

The chain uses TRBV6-4 and TRBJ2-2; D might be TRBD1 (5 bases). With 0 bases removed from V and 7 bases from J, the gap between germline ends came to 9 bases. From germline, CDR1 is MRHNA and CDR2 SNTAGT. The CDR3 is made up of 14 amino acids. The CDR3: CASSDSAGFGELFF. The CDR3 DNA sequence: TGTGCCAGCAGTGACTCGGCAGGGTTCGGGGAGCTGTTTTTT.

By share of the sample, this clonotype is medium-sized. V gene TRBV29-1 combines with J gene TRBJ1-2; 9 bases fit TRBD1. The CDR3 totals 11 residues. J lost 7 bases, V lost 7 bases, and 4 bases had no gene match. Germline V gives CDR1 SQVTM, CDR2 ANQGSEA. In nucleotides, the CDR3 is TGCAGCGGTACAGGGGGCGGTGGCTACACCTTC. Its protein is CSGTGGGGYTF.